This TCR beta chain was observed in a study of T cell repertoires in cytomegalovirus infection. Overall study context: In public TCR beta signatures, there were indications of both CMV infection and matching HLA type.

Via MiXCR, TCRdb re-called the reads, giving one row per CDR3 protein. This table has around 74,000 distinct CDR3 sequences, less than 4.5% appearing once. At least ten counts were recorded for this clonotype. No antigen is known for it. Germline values: CDR1 MNHEY, CDR2 SVGEGT. Trimming removed 5 bases from V and 0 bases from J, with 14 bases in between. This CDR3 is built from 15 residues. Whole-study results and caveats: Identification of carriers of CMV plus the relevant HLA was performed using cumulative public TCR beta family frequency. HLA-C-restricted CMV clonotypes gave the most frequent clonotype in two of eight donors.

Material: PBMCs. The V call is TRBV6-2 or TRBV6-3, the J call TRBJ2-7, with a tentative D call TRBD1 (6 bases). This clonotype originated in a human donor in good health (CMV status not recorded). Some clones in this sample may be carry-over from other donors' samples. The CDR3 protein is CASSLPGHRSYEQYF. The DNA for the CDR3 is TGTGCCAGCAGTCTTCCGGGACACCGCTCCTACGAGCAGTACTTC.